The 22 T cell receptor beta chains presented below share a single source sample, sequenced in a study of T cell responses to AZD1222 COVID-19 vaccine. Method: immunoSEQ multiplex PCR; TCRdb's copy keeps in-frame clones and lacks some. The sample lists under 200,000 clones, roughly 88% occurring once. The starting material was peripheral blood, obtained on day 0 of AZD1222 vaccination. The receptors were gathered from an adult in good health.

This chain links TRBV24-1 with TRBJ2-1; D perhaps matches TRBD2 (6 bases). CDR3 length: 14 amino acids. Germline V gene data show CDR1 as KGHDR and CDR2 as SFDVKD. V was trimmed by 9 bases and J by 4 bases, leaving 15 bases between them. The CDR3 here is CATLPGLEYNEQFF. For the CDR3, the DNA is TGTGCCACCTTACCGGGACTTGAATACAATGAGCAGTTCTTC.

The chain couples TRBV3-1 (or the pseudogene TRBV3-2) to TRBJ1-4; 8 bases map to TRBD1. Trimming at V came to 2 bases and at J to 3 bases, leaving 2 bases not matched to a gene. The germline gives CDR1 LGHDT, CDR2 YNNKEL (reference sequence). The CDR3 sequence is 15 residues long. The CDR3 DNA reads as TGTGCCAGCAGCCAACCGGGACAGGCTAATGAAAAACTGTTTTTT. This gives the protein CASSQPGQANEKLFF.

The V and J genes are TRBV5-1 and TRBJ2-5, with no clear D. The CDR3 runs to 13 residues. Germline V CDR1 and CDR2: SGHRS, YFSETQ. Trimming removed 0 bases from V and 5 bases from J, with 8 bases in between. For the CDR3, the DNA is TGCGCCAGCAGCTTGGCCTTGGCGGAGACCCAGTACTTC. Encoded protein: CASSLALAETQYF.

The genes are TRBV6-4 and TRBJ2-1; 9 bases fit TRBD2. The V gene's germline CDR1 is MRHNA and CDR2 SNTAGT. The CDR3 totals 15 residues. With 9 bases clipped from V and 9 bases from J, the junction kept 15 bases outside the gene matches. CDR3 sequence: CASKLVAGDWGEQFF. CDR3 DNA: TGTGCCAGTAAGCTTGTAGCGGGAGATTGGGGTGAGCAGTTCTTC.

V is TRBV7-3 and J is TRBJ1-1, with D possibly TRBD1 on 5 matching bases. Trimming cost V 1 base and J 1 base, with 7 bases left between them. Germline loops: CDR1 SGHTA, CDR2 FQGTGA. The CDR3 spans 14 residues. DNA of the CDR3: TGTGCCAGCAGCTTAAAGGGGCGGAACACTGAAGCTTTCTTT. This translates into CASSLKGRNTEAFF.

CDR3 sequence: CATSDSGEGNQPQHF. As DNA, the CDR3 is TGTGCCACCAGTGATTCTGGGGAGGGCAATCAGCCCCAGCATTTT. The V gene is TRBV24-1, the J gene TRBJ1-5; D gene ambiguous. Between the trimmed V and J ends, which lost 2 bases and 2 bases, there was a span of 9 bases. Looked up from germline, CDR1 is KGHDR and CDR2 is SFDVKD. This CDR3 region has 15 residues.

V is TRBV12-5 and J is TRBJ1-1; D call uncertain. This CDR3 comprises 12 residues. Trimming took 3 bases from V and 5 from J, leaving 7 bases between them. Germline V lookup: CDR1 LGHNT, CDR2 FRNRAP. The CDR3 region has the DNA TGTGCTAGTGGTTTTGGTATTACTGAAGCTTTCTTT. This encodes CASGFGITEAFF.

The J gene is TRBJ2-5, the V gene TRBV24-1, with TRBD1 identical over 11 bases. Germline V CDR1 and CDR2: KGHDR, SFDVKD. The CDR3 covers 15 residues. Trimming cost V 5 bases and J 5 bases; bases outside gene matches: 6. The CDR3 coding sequence is TGTGCCACCAGTGCAGGGACAGGGGGGACGGAGACCCAGTACTTC. It translates to CATSAGTGGTETQYF.

The chain carries TRBV3-1 (or the pseudogene TRBV3-2) and TRBJ2-7; 9 bases match TRBD2. The CDR3 covers 16 residues. Germline assignment: CDR1 LGHDT and CDR2 YNNKEL (reference sequence). After removal of 4 bases from V and 0 bases from J, the junction contained 7 bases not matched to a gene. The CDR3 DNA reads as TGTGCCAGCAGCCCGTCGGGACTAGCCCTCTCCTACGAGCAGTACTTC. Translation: CASSPSGLALSYEQYF.

The chain carries TRBV4-3 and TRBJ2-7; a possible D gene is TRBD1 (6 bases). The ends were cut back, 1 base at V and 4 bases at J, with 14 bases in the middle. The germline CDR1 and CDR2 sequences are LGHNA and YSLEER. CDR3 length equals 15 residues. The CDR3 nucleotides read TGCGCCAGCAGCCAAGGTATGGGGGCAAAGTACGAGCAGTACTTC. It is translated as CASSQGMGAKYEQYF.

The V and J genes are TRBV29-1 and TRBJ2-1; 9 bases are a match to TRBD1. CDR3 size: 12 residues. V shed 8 bases, J shed 8 bases, and the junction held 7 bases outside the gene matches. The germline V gene has CDR1 SQVTM and CDR2 ANQGSEA. The CDR3: CSTGQGFYEQFF. Here the CDR3 DNA reads TGCAGCACGGGACAGGGTTTTTATGAGCAGTTCTTC.

The V call is TRBV6-7, the J call TRBJ2-7; D is undetermined. TRBV6-7 belongs to the ORF category, with a function that is uncertain. V dropped 11 bases and J dropped 5 bases, with 19 bases sitting between them. CDR3 length: 13 residues. In DNA, the CDR3 is TGTGCCTCTTCGGGTCAGAAAAGGGACGAGCAGTACTTC. It specifies CASSGQKRDEQYF.

This clone was seen just once. The chain is built from TRBV9 and TRBJ2-2; no reliable D call. The CDR3 consists of 13 residues. Trimming removed 2 bases at V and 3 bases at J, with 5 bases between. The V gene's germline CDR1 is SGDLS and CDR2 YYNGEE. The CDR3 nucleotides read TGTGCCAGCAGCGTTGGGGACACCGGGGAGCTGTTTTTT. Residues: CASSVGDTGELFF.

This clone was seen only a few times. The V call is TRBV6-5, the J call TRBJ1-2; 7 nucleotides line up with TRBD1. The germline CDR1 and CDR2 sequences are MNHEY and SVGAGI. This CDR3 is built from 15 residues. J was trimmed by 2 bases and V by 6 bases; bases with no gene match: 9. CDR3 in amino acids: CASRRQPGQNYGYTF. In DNA form, the CDR3 reads TGTGCCAGCAGGCGCCAACCGGGACAGAACTATGGCTACACCTTC.

V gene TRBV5-8 combines with J gene TRBJ1-2, with D uncertain. The CDR3 totals 11 residues. Trimming stripped 3 bases from V and 7 bases from J, with 7 bases between. Per the germline V gene, CDR1 is SGHTS and CDR2 is YDEGEE. CDR3 amino acids: CASSWSAGYTF. The CDR3 DNA reads TGTGCCAGCAGCTGGTCGGCTGGCTACACCTTC.

The gene calls are TRBV3-1 (or the pseudogene TRBV3-2) and TRBJ1-5; unclear D gene. V was trimmed by 1 base and J by 5 bases, leaving 6 bases between them. The V gene's germline CDR1 is LGHDT and CDR2 YNNKEL (reference sequence). The CDR3 spans 13 residues. The CDR3 DNA reads as TGTGCCAGCAGCCAAGGTGGGGATCAGCCCCAGCATTTT. Its translation is CASSQGGDQPQHF.

The genes are TRBV4-3 and TRBJ2-2; D is uncertain. The germline gives CDR1 LGHNA, CDR2 YSLEER. The ends were cut back, 0 bases at V and 6 bases at J, with 11 bases in the middle. This CDR3 has 15 amino acids. The CDR3 DNA reads TGCGCCAGCAGCCAAGAAGTGTTGGGTGCCGGGGAGCTGTTTTTT. As protein: CASSQEVLGAGELFF.

The chain employs TRBV7-9 and TRBJ1-4; D possibly corresponds to TRBD1 (5 bases). The length of the CDR3 is 15 residues. Germline V gene lookup returns CDR1 SEHNR and CDR2 FQNEAQ (reference sequence). The V end lost 2 bases, the J end lost 8 bases, and 15 bases lay between the germline ends. The CDR3 protein is CASSLRGGQEEKLFF. CDR3 nucleotide sequence: TGTGCCAGCAGCTTAAGGGGAGGGCAGGAGGAAAAACTGTTTTTT.

The rearrangement joins TRBV28 to TRBJ2-7; no reliable D call. Germline lookup yields CDR1 MDHEN and CDR2 SYDVKM. The CDR3 loop spans 13 amino acids. V lost 6 bases and J lost 2, with 11 bases in between. CDR3 sequence reads: CASSPRAAYEQYF. The CDR3 DNA reads as TGTGCCAGCAGCCCACGTGCCGCCTACGAGCAGTACTTC. Full variable domain (rest looked up from reference TRBV28 and TRBJ2-7): DVKVTQSSRYLVKRTGEKVFLECVQDMDHENMFWYRQDPGLGLRLIYFSYDVKMKEKGDIPEGYSVSREKKERFSLILESASTNQTSMYLCASSPRAAYEQYFGPGTRLTVT.

The CDR3 DNA sequence: TGCGCCAGCAGCTTGGGGGGCCCCTACAATGAGCAGTTCTTC. Protein product: CASSLGGPYNEQFF. The gene calls are TRBV5-1 and TRBJ2-1, with D possibly matching TRBD1 (5 bases). With 0 bases removed from V and 2 bases from J, the gap between germline ends came to 6 bases. The germline gives CDR1 SGHRS, CDR2 YFSETQ. CDR3 length: 14 residues.

V and J are TRBV28 and TRBJ1-1; TRBD1 is a possible D gene (6 bases). Germline V lookup: CDR1 MDHEN, CDR2 SYDVKM. There are 17 residues in the CDR3. Trimming took 4 bases from V and 1 from J, leaving 19 bases between them. For the CDR3, the DNA is TGTGCCAGCAGTTGGAGTGGGGGGCGAAATCAGAACACTGAAGCTTTCTTT. It codes for CASSWSGGRNQNTEAFF.

This clone was observed once. The genes are TRBV27 and TRBJ1-2; 8 nucleotides align to TRBD1. After removal of 2 bases from V and 7 bases from J, the junction contained 12 bases not matched to a gene. This CDR3 spans 16 amino acids. Germline loops: CDR1 MNHEY, CDR2 SMNVEV (reference sequence). CDR3 in amino acids: CASSLEAQGAYGGYTF. The CDR3 coding sequence is TGTGCCAGCAGTTTAGAGGCCCAGGGGGCATACGGTGGCTACACCTTC.